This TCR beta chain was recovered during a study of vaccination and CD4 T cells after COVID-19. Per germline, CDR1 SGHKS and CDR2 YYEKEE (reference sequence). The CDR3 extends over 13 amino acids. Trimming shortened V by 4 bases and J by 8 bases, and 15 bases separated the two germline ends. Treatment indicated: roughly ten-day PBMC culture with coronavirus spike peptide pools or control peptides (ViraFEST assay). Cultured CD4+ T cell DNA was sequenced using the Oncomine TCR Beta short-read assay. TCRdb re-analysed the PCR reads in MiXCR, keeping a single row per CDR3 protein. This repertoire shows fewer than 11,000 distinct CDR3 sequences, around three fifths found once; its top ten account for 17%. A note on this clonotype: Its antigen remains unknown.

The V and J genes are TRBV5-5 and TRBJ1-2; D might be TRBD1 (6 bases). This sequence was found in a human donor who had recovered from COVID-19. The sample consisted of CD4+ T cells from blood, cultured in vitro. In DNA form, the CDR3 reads TGTGCCAGCAGCCTCACCCCCGGGACAGGCTACACCTTC. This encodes CASSLTPGTGYTF.